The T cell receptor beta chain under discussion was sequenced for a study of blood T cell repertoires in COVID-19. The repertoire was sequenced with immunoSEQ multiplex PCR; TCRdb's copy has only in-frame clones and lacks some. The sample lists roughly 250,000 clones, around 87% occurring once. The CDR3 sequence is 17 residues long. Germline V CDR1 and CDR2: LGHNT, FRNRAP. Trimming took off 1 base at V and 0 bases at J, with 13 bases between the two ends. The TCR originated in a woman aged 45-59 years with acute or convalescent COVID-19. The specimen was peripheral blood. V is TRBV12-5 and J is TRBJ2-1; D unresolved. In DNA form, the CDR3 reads TGTGCTAGTGGTTTGGCCTACTCCAAATCCTCCTACAATGAGCAGTTCTTC. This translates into CASGLAYSKSSYNEQFF. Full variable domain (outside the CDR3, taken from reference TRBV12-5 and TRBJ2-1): DARVTQTPRHKVTEMGQEVTMRCQPILGHNTVFWYRQTMMQGLELLAYFRNRAPLDDSGMPKDRFSAEMPDATLATLKIQPSEPRDSAVYFCASGLAYSKSSYNEQFFGPGTRLTVL.